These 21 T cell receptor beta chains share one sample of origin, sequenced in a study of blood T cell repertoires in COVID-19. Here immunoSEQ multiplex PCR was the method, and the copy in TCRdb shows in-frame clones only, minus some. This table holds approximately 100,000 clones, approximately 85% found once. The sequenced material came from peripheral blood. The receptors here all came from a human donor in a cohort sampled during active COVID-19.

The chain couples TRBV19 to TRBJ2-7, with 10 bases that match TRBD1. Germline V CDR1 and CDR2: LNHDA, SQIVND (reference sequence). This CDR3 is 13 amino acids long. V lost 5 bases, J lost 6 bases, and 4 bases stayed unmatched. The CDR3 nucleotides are TGTGCCAGTAGTCATGACAGGGGGCGCGAGCAGTACTTC. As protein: CASSHDRGREQYF.

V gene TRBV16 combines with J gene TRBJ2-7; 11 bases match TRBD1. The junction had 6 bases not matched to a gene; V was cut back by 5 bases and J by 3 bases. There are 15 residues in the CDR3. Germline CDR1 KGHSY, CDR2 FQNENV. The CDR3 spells CASSYGTGGGYEQYF. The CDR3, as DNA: TGTGCCAGCAGCTACGGGACAGGGGGGGGCTACGAGCAGTACTTC.

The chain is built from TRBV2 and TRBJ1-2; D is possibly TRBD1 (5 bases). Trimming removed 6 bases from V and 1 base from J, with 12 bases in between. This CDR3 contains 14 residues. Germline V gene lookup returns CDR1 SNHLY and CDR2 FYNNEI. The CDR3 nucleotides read TGTGCCAGCAGGGCTACAGGTAGTAACTATGGCTACACCTTC. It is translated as CASRATGSNYGYTF.

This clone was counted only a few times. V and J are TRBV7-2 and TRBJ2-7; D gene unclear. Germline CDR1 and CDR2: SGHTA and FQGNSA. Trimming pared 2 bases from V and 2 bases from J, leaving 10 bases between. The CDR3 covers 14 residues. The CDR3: CASSLSFGTYEQYF. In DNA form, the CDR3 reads TGTGCCAGCAGCTTATCATTCGGTACCTACGAGCAGTACTTC.

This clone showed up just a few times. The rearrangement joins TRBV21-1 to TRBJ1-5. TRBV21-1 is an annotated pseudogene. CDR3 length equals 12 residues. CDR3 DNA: TGTGCCAGCCTAAAACACGGGGGGCCCCAGCATTTT. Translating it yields CASLKHGGPQHF.

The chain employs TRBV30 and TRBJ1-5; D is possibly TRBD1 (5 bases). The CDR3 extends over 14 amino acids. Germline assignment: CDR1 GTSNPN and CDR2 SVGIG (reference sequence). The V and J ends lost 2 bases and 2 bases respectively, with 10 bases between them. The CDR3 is CAWSPKGGNQPQHF. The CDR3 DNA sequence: TGTGCCTGGAGTCCTAAAGGGGGCAATCAGCCCCAGCATTTT.

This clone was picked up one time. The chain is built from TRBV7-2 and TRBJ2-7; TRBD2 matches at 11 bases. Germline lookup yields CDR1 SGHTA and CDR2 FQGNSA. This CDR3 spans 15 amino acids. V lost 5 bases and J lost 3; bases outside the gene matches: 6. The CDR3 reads CASSPRLAGSYEQYF. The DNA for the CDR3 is TGTGCCAGCAGCCCCAGACTAGCGGGAAGCTACGAGCAGTACTTC.

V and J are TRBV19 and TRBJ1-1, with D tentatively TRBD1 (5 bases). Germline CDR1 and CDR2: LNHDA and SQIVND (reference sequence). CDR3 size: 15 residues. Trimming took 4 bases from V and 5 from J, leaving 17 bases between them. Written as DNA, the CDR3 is TGTGCCAGTAGTACCCTCAACAGGCGTGGGACTGAAGCTTTCTTT. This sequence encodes CASSTLNRRGTEAFF.

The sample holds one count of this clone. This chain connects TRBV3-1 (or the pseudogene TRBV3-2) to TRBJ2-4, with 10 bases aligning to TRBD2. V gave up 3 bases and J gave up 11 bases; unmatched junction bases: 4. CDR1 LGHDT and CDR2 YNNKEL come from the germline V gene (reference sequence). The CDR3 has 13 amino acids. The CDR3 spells CASSQGSGGVQYF. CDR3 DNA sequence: TGTGCCAGCAGCCAGGGAAGCGGGGGGGTTCAGTACTTC.

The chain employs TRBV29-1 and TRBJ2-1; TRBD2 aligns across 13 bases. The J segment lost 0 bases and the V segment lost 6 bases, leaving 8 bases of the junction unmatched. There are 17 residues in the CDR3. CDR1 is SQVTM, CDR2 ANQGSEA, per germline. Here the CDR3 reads CSVGPLAGGSSYNEQFF. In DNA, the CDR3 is TGCAGCGTGGGGCCACTAGCGGGAGGGAGCTCCTACAATGAGCAGTTCTTC.

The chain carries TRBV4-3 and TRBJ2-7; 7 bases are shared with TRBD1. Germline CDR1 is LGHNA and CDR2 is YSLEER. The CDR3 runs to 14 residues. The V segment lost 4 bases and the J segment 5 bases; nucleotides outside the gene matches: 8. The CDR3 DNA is TGCGCCAGCAGCCCACAGGGGATCGGCCACGAGCAGTACTTC. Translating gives CASSPQGIGHEQYF.

The CDR3 is CASRGGADFYGYTF. DNA for the CDR3: TGTGCCAGCAGGGGGGGAGCGGACTTCTATGGCTACACCTTC. This chain links TRBV3-1 (or the pseudogene TRBV3-2) with TRBJ1-2; a weak D match, TRBD1 (5 bases). With 6 bases removed from V and 4 bases from J, the gap between germline ends came to 15 bases. Germline loops: CDR1 LGHDT, CDR2 YNNKEL (reference sequence). The CDR3 is 14 amino acids.

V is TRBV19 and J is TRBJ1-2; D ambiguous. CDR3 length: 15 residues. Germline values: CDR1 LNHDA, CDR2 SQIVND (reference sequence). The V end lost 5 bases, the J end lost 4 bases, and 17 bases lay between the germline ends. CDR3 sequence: CASSRQDLRSYGYTF. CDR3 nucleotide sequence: TGTGCCAGTAGTCGGCAGGATTTAAGAAGCTATGGCTACACCTTC.

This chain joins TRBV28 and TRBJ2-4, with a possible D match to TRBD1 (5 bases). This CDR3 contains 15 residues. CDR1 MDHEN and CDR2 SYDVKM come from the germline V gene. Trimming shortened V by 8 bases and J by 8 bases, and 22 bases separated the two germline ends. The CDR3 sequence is CASLTASSDKHIQYF. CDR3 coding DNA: TGTGCCAGCCTCACGGCGAGCTCGGACAAGCACATTCAGTACTTC.

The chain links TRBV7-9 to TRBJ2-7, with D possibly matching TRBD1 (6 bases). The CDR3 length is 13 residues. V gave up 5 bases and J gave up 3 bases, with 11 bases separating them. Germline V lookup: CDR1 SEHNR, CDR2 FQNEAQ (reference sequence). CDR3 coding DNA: TGTGCCAGCAGCCTCGGACAGTTCTACGAGCAGTACTTC. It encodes CASSLGQFYEQYF.

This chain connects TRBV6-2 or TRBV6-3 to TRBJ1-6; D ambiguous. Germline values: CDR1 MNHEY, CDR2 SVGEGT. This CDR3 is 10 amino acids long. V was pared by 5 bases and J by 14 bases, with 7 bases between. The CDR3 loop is CASSAGTLHF. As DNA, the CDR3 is TGTGCCAGCAGTGCCGGGACCCTCCACTTT.

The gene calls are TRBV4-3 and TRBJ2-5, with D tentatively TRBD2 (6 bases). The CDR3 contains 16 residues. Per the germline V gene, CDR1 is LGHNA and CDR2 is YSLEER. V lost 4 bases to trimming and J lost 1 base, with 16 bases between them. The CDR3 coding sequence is TGCGCCAGCAGCCCGGGGAGCGGGTGGGTCCAAGAGACCCAGTACTTC. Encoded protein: CASSPGSGWVQETQYF.

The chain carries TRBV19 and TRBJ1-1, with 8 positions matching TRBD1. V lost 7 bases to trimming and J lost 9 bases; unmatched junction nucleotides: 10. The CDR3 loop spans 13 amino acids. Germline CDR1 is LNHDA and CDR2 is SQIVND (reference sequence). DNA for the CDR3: TGTGCCAGTAATGGGGGCGGACAGGGCCAAGCTTTCTTT. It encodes CASNGGGQGQAFF.

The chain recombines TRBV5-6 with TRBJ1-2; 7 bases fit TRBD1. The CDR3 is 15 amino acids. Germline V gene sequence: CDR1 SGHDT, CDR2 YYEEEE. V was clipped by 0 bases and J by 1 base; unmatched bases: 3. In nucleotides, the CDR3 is TGTGCCAGCAGCTTGGCGGCAGGGGGTAACTATGGCTACACCTTC. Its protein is CASSLAAGGNYGYTF.

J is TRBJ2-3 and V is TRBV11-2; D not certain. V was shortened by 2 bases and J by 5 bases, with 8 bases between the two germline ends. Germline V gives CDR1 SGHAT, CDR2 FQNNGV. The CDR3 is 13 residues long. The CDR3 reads CASSLSFGDTQYF. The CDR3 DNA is TGTGCCAGCAGCTTATCTTTCGGAGATACGCAGTATTTT.

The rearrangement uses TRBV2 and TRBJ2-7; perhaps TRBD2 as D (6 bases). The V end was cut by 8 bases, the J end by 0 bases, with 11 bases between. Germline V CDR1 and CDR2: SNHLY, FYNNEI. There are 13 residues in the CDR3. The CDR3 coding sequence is TGTGCCAGCGGAGGGGACTTCTCCTACGAGCAGTACTTC. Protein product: CASGGDFSYEQYF.